The 23 T cell receptor beta chains below all came from one sample that was sequenced in a study of blood T cell repertoires in COVID-19. Assay used: immunoSEQ multiplex PCR; TCRdb lists only in-frame clones, some missing. Of a few hundred thousand clones in the sample, roughly 86% were seen once. The sequencing input was peripheral blood. The receptor source for this set is a woman aged 55-75 years with COVID-19, enrolled during active disease.

V gene TRBV5-1 combines with J gene TRBJ2-5, with 10 bases matching TRBD1. Germline loops: CDR1 SGHRS, CDR2 YFSETQ. V shed 3 bases and J 4 bases; nucleotides not matched to a gene: 3. This CDR3 has 14 amino acids. The CDR3 DNA reads TGCGCCAGCAGCTGGGGGACAGGGGCAGAGACCCAGTACTTC. Its protein is CASSWGTGAETQYF.

This chain connects TRBV4-2 to TRBJ1-2; 7 bases are a match to TRBD1. With V trimmed by 4 bases and J by 4 bases, 9 bases remained unmatched. Per germline, CDR1 LGHNA and CDR2 YNFKEQ. The CDR3 has 15 amino acids. This CDR3 reads CASSPTGVFGYGYTF. CDR3 in DNA: TGTGCCAGCAGCCCAACAGGGGTATTTGGCTATGGCTACACCTTC.

This chain links TRBV6-2 or TRBV6-3 with TRBJ2-3; no reliable D call. CDR1 is MNHEY, CDR2 SVGEGT, per germline. The length of the CDR3 is 13 residues. Trimming shortened V by 4 bases and J by 3 bases, and 8 bases separated the two germline ends. The CDR3 region is CASSWVATDTQYF. Here the CDR3 DNA reads TGTGCCAGCAGTTGGGTAGCAACAGATACGCAGTATTTT.

The rearrangement uses TRBV10-1 and TRBJ2-1; 7 nucleotides line up with TRBD1. This CDR3 has 18 residues. The germline V gene has CDR1 WNHNN and CDR2 SYGVQD (reference sequence). J lost 2 bases, V lost 3 bases, and 13 bases had no gene match. The CDR3 reads CASSDGSPKRGPYNEQFF. The CDR3 DNA reads TGCGCCAGCAGTGACGGGTCACCCAAAAGGGGGCCCTACAATGAGCAGTTCTTC.

This clone was counted once. The genes are TRBV5-4 and TRBJ2-5; 10 bases are a match to TRBD2. Looked up from germline, CDR1 is SGHNT and CDR2 is YYREEE (reference sequence). The CDR3 is 19 amino acids. Trimming cost V 1 base and J 5 bases; bases outside gene matches: 17. CDR3 loop: CASSLPGGASGSEGETQYF. In nucleotides, the CDR3 is TGTGCCAGCAGCTTGCCAGGGGGGGCTAGCGGGAGTGAAGGGGAGACCCAGTACTTC. The full variable domain, with the rest looked up from reference TRBV5-4 and TRBJ2-5, is ETGVTQSPTHLIKTRGQQVTLRCSSQSGHNTVSWYQQALGQGPQFIFQYYREEENGRGNFPPRFSGLQFPNYSSELNVNALELDDSALYLCASSLPGGASGSEGETQYFGPGTRLLVL.

The J gene is TRBJ2-1, the V gene TRBV4-1; 9 nucleotides match TRBD1. The CDR3 runs to 13 residues. Looked up from germline, CDR1 is MGHRA and CDR2 is YSYEKL. V dropped 4 bases and J dropped 15; count of bases not matched to a gene: 10. As DNA, the CDR3 is TGCGCCAGCAGCCTCCCTGGAGGACAGGGGAGGTTCTTC. Translating gives CASSLPGGQGRFF.

The gene calls are TRBV2 and TRBJ2-1, with TRBD2 matching 7 bases. V trimming: 0 bases; J trimming: 10 bases; junction bases outside the gene matches: 3. Germline V gene lookup returns CDR1 SNHLY and CDR2 FYNNEI. The CDR3 spans 13 residues. The CDR3 DNA reads TGTGCCAGCAGTGAAGCGCTCGGGGGGGAGCAGTTCTTC. Encoded protein: CASSEALGGEQFF.

This clone has only one observation. CDR3 amino acids: CASREQGRGYNEQFF. The CDR3 DNA follows: TGTGCCAGCAGGGAACAGGGGCGCGGTTACAATGAGCAGTTCTTC. The chain is built from TRBV7-9 and TRBJ2-1, with 7 nucleotides matching TRBD1. Germline-derived CDR1 and CDR2 are SEHNR and FQNEAQ (reference sequence). The CDR3 has 15 residues. With V trimmed by 6 bases and J by 4 bases, 9 bases remained unmatched.

The chain carries TRBV6-1 and TRBJ2-1, with D uncertain. This CDR3 has 13 residues. The germline CDR1 and CDR2 sequences are MNHNS and SASEGT. Trimming took 5 bases from V and 2 from J, leaving 7 bases between them. CDR3 protein: CASSTQTYNEQFF. As DNA, the CDR3 is TGTGCCAGCAGTACCCAGACCTACAATGAGCAGTTCTTC.

This chain connects TRBV19 to TRBJ1-5; 11 bases agree with TRBD1. The ends lost 6 bases at V and 4 bases at J; junction bases unmatched: 8. Germline values: CDR1 LNHDA, CDR2 SQIVND (reference sequence). The CDR3 contains 16 residues. The CDR3 protein is CASRVGTGGRNQPQHF. The DNA for the CDR3 is TGTGCCAGTAGGGTCGGGACAGGGGGGCGGAATCAGCCCCAGCATTTT.

The chain links TRBV7-6 to TRBJ2-5, with a tentative D call TRBD1 (6 bases). CDR3 length equals 13 residues. The ends were cut back, 5 bases at V and 5 bases at J, with 12 bases in the middle. Germline CDR1 SGHVS, CDR2 FNYEAQ. Here the CDR3 DNA reads TGTGCCAGCAGCATCAGGGGTCGCGAGACCCAGTACTTC. This codes for CASSIRGRETQYF.

Of note for this clone: Germline and junction disagree at one end, which may indicate a read error. This chain connects TRBV29-1 to TRBJ2-7, with a tentative D call TRBD2 (6 bases). The CDR3 has 13 amino acids. The germline V gene encodes CDR1 SQVTM and CDR2 ANQGSEA. CDR3 DNA sequence: TGCAGCGTTGATGGCGGGAAGCCCTACCAGCAGTACTTC. It codes for CSVDGGKPYQQYF.

Regarding this clone: The junction departs from the called germline gene at one end, perhaps through a read error. The chain has TRBV9 and TRBJ1-2, with a tentative D call TRBD1 (5 bases). The CDR3 has 14 amino acids. Germline-derived CDR1 and CDR2 are SGDLS and YYNGEE. The CDR3 bases are TGTGCCAGCGGCGTAGAACAGGCCCTGTATGGCTACACCTTC. As protein: CASGVEQALYGYTF.

The J gene is TRBJ1-1, the V gene TRBV29-1; 8 bases fit TRBD1. The germline V gene has CDR1 SQVTM and CDR2 ANQGSEA. Germline trimming cut 6 bases from V and 11 bases from J; bases unmatched to any gene: 5. This CDR3 region has 10 residues. CDR3 sequence: CSVWTGRAFF. The CDR3 nucleotides read TGCAGCGTGTGGACAGGGAGGGCTTTCTTT. Filled out from reference TRBV29-1 and TRBJ1-1, the complete variable domain reads SAVISQKPSRDICQRGTSLTIQCQVDSQVTMMFWYRQQPGQSLTLIATANQGSEATYESGFVIDKFPISRPNLTFSTLTVSNMSPEDSSIYLCSVWTGRAFFGQGTRLTVV.

The genes are TRBV7-2 and TRBJ1-2; D is undetermined. Germline lookup yields CDR1 SGHTA and CDR2 FQGNSA. CDR3 size: 15 residues. V gave up 4 bases and J gave up 6 bases, with 18 bases separating them. The CDR3 nucleotides read TGTGCCAGCAGCTCAGAGGGCAGAAAGACAAATGGCTACACCTTC. This gives the protein CASSSEGRKTNGYTF.

This chain connects TRBV19 to TRBJ2-1; 9 bases agree with TRBD1. From germline, CDR1 is LNHDA and CDR2 SQIVND (reference sequence). V lost 5 bases and J lost 3; bases outside the gene matches: 8. The CDR3 loop spans 16 amino acids. The CDR3 nucleotides read TGTGCCAGTAGTCCATTGGGACAGGGCTACTACAATGAGCAGTTCTTC. Translation gives CASSPLGQGYYNEQFF. Supplemented by reference TRBV19 and TRBJ2-1, the full variable domain reads DGGITQSPKYLFRKEGQNVTLSCEQNLNHDAMYWYRQDPGQGLRLIYYSQIVNDFQKGDIAEGYSVSREKKESFPLTVTSAQKNPTAFYLCASSPLGQGYYNEQFFGPGTRLTVL.

This chain joins TRBV10-3 and TRBJ1-6; 8 bases are shared with TRBD1. CDR1 and CDR2 from the germline V gene are ENHRY and SYGVKD. Trimming removed 0 bases from V and 10 bases from J; junction bases left unmatched: 8. The CDR3 runs to 16 residues. CDR3 DNA sequence: TGTGCCATCAGTGAGTCGGGGGACAGGTTGGGATCACCCCTCCACTTT. Translating gives CAISESGDRLGSPLHF.

The CDR3 is CAISDPRTGYISGANVLTF. The DNA of the CDR3 is TGTGCCATCAGTGATCCCCGGACAGGGTATATCTCTGGGGCCAACGTCCTGACTTTC. J is TRBJ2-6 and V is TRBV10-3; TRBD1 aligns across 8 bases. V shed 3 bases, J shed 0 bases, and the junction held 10 bases outside the gene matches. Per the germline V gene, CDR1 is ENHRY and CDR2 is SYGVKD. This CDR3 region has 19 residues.

The chain uses TRBV30 and TRBJ1-5; D is perhaps TRBD1 (6 bases). V was shortened by 2 bases and J by 3 bases, with 17 bases between the two germline ends. Per the germline V gene, CDR1 is GTSNPN and CDR2 is SVGIG (reference sequence). The CDR3 consists of 16 residues. In DNA, the CDR3 is TGTGCCTGGAGTCAGCCTGCGGGGGGGCTCAATCAGCCCCAGCATTTT. Its protein product is CAWSQPAGGLNQPQHF.

A note on this clone: Within the sample, other DNA sequences also encode this same CDR3. The rearrangement links TRBV9 to TRBJ1-1; no definite D call. Germline values: CDR1 SGDLS, CDR2 YYNGEE. This CDR3 has 13 amino acids. V was clipped by 0 bases and J by 0 bases, with 3 bases between them. In nucleotides, the CDR3 is TGTGCCAGCAGCGTAGCCGTGAACACTGAAGCTTTCTTT. Translating gives CASSVAVNTEAFF.

V usage is TRBV9 and J usage is TRBJ1-1; 8 positions match TRBD1. CDR3 length: 15 amino acids. Germline loops: CDR1 SGDLS, CDR2 YYNGEE. V lost 5 bases and J lost 6; bases outside the gene matches: 12. As DNA, the CDR3 is TGTGCCAGCAGGGCTGTGACAGGGGCCCTAGCTGAAGCTTTCTTT. This translates into CASRAVTGALAEAFF.

The genes are TRBV19 and TRBJ1-6; the D is unclear. The CDR3 length is 12 residues. Germline V gene sequence: CDR1 LNHDA, CDR2 SQIVND (reference sequence). Trimming cost V 7 bases and J 10 bases, with 11 bases left between them. As DNA, the CDR3 is TGTGCCAGTACCGAGGGTGGGTCACCCCTCCACTTT. It codes for CASTEGGSPLHF.

V usage is TRBV19 and J usage is TRBJ2-7; TRBD1 matches 8 bases. V was clipped by 3 bases and J by 2 bases; unmatched bases: 9. CDR1 and CDR2 from the germline V gene are LNHDA and SQIVND (reference sequence). This CDR3 region has 16 residues. The CDR3 DNA is TGTGCCAGTAGTATTGGTTTCGACAGGGGCACCTACGAGCAGTACTTC. This sequence encodes CASSIGFDRGTYEQYF. Complete variable domain (other parts from reference TRBV19 and TRBJ2-7): DGGITQSPKYLFRKEGQNVTLSCEQNLNHDAMYWYRQDPGQGLRLIYYSQIVNDFQKGDIAEGYSVSREKKESFPLTVTSAQKNPTAFYLCASSIGFDRGTYEQYFGPGTRLTVT.